Given below is one T cell receptor (beta chain) in context. This clonotype came up many times. This receptor's antigen is unknown. Per-base quality was not reported, and no clone a single base away is much larger than it. CDR3 length: 15 amino acids, cysteine to phenylalanine. Only the CDR3 part of the read is kept: 45 bases, read in frame from the first base. V sheds 1 base and J sheds 6 bases, leaving 14 bases between their ends. In the germline V gene, CDR1 corresponds to SGHTA and CDR2 to FQGNSA. The sample belongs to a study of T cells after yellow fever vaccination (dated 2019 in TCRdb). Regarding the complete study: The SMART-Seq v4 Ultra Low Input RNA kit was used to prepare libraries from fractions with low cell numbers. To follow T-cell clones before and after both primary and booster YFV17D yellow fever vaccination, bulk TCR alpha and beta repertoires underwent longitudinal sequencing. Blood was drawn at multiple timepoints before and after primary and secondary immunization, with bulk PBMC replicates and cell subsets isolated. The cohort comprised two healthy male donors, one aged 18 to 30 and one aged 30 to 40 years.

What the research found in general, with its limitations: After the booster, most of the clones that had expanded following primary vaccination were detected again (roughly 96% of CD4 and 80% to 90% of CD8), which suggests that memory was broadly maintained. Computational filtering was needed because FACS-sorted repertoires could contain abundant contaminating clonotypes from the bulk population. A small share of clonotypes was detected in both CD4 and CD8 compartments, with the overlap likely arising from convergent recombination. Because the study included only two donors, the extent to which the findings can be generalized is limited. Compared with the primary T-cell response, the secondary T-cell response was faster but weaker, reaching its peak on day 5 rather than on day 15.

This sample's treatment or condition label indicates: live attenuated yellow fever vaccine strain. PBMCs were isolated from peripheral blood using a standard Ficoll-Paque protocol. CD4 and CD8 T-cell fractions were isolated with Dynabeads CD4 and CD8 positive selection kits. TriZol was used to extract RNA from bulk PBMCs, from CD4 and CD8 fractions, and from dextramer-positive and dextramer-negative fractions. The instrument given in TCRdb is Illumina NovaSeq 6000. TCR cDNA was synthesized by 5'RACE template switching, which introduced a universal primer site and unique molecular identifiers. cDNA synthesis was primed from both the TCR alpha and TCR beta constant segments. Two PCR steps were used to amplify libraries, with sample barcodes and sequencing adapters being added in the second step. Sequencing of libraries was done on Illumina HiSeq 2500 (2x100 bp) or NovaSeq (2x150 bp). In the source study's methods: MIGEC was used to demultiplex reads and collapse the reads into UMI consensus sequences, and MiXCR was used for V(D)J alignment. Vaccine-responding clonotypes were defined with edgeR using replicate PBMC samples, requiring FDR below 0.01 and a log2 fold change above 5 up to day 15. Each bulk clonotype was labeled CD4 or CD8 based on which sequenced repertoire, CD4 or CD8, contained the clonotype at higher abundance. Using fastp trimming at Q25 and MiXCR clonotype assembly, TCRdb reanalyzed the public sequencing data and kept in-frame beta chains. Here each entry gathers all rows of one CDR3 protein and keeps the most common genes and DNA. V and J calls and clone size were set by TCRdb, not the authors. Present in this sample are about 260,000 distinct CDR3 sequences, over 4.5% of which were seen just once. The top ten clonotypes cover approximately 3.5% of the sample.

The sequence links TRBV7-2 to TRBJ2-3; possibly the D gene is TRBD2, per 6 matching bases. The sequence was obtained from a man aged 18 to 29 who received the YFV17D yellow fever vaccine. Sequencing was performed on CD4+ T cells sorted from PBMCs, taken on the day of the yellow fever booster vaccination. The CDR3 region: CASSLVVGAGDTQYF. At the DNA level, the sequence is TGTGCCAGCAGCTTAGTTGTCGGGGCGGGGGATACGCAGTATTTT.